This T cell receptor beta chain was sequenced for a study of T-cell memory formation after mild COVID-19. Study results and limitations: There was a balanced CD4/CD8 profile in clones contracting day 15 to 85, and later expanders leaned CD4+.

This CDR3 comprises 14 residues. Trimming removed 3 bases at V and 3 bases at J, with 10 bases between. In germline, CDR1 is MDHEN, CDR2 SYDVKM. From the 5' RACE reads, TCRdb called clonotypes with MiXCR, one entry per CDR3 protein. The profile shows approximately 300,000 distinct CDR3 sequences, less than 20% of them singletons. This clonotype was seen more than once but under ten times. Its antigen is currently unknown. The material sequenced was PBMCs or a T cell subset sorted from them (not recorded which). The source is a man between 18 and 29 years old who had mild COVID-19 (a few samples of this study predate the infection). Cell type and time point are not known. This chain links TRBV28 with TRBJ2-3; the D gene is possibly TRBD2 (5 bases). The CDR3 DNA reads as TGTGCCAGCAGTTTTAGGAGGATTACAGATACGCAGTATTTT. Residues: CASSFRRITDTQYF.